This T cell receptor beta chain came from a study of T cell repertoires in cytomegalovirus infection. TCRdb used MiXCR to reprocess the reads, holding one entry per CDR3 protein. This sample carries about 920,000 distinct CDR3 sequences, approximately 32% of them seen once, and the ten largest clones take about an eighth. On this clonotype itself: Its antigen is unknown.

Between the trimmed V and J ends, which lost 4 bases and 0 bases, there was a span of 20 bases. From germline, CDR1 is MNHEY and CDR2 SVGAGI. The CDR3 has 18 residues. The TCR originated in a human donor in good health (CMV status not recorded). Some clones in this sample may be carry-over from other donors' samples. This material consisted of cultured CD8+ T cells from PBMCs, taken from culture after CMV antigen stimulation. The V call is TRBV6-5, the J call TRBJ2-3; weak D call: TRBD1 (6 bases). As DNA, the CDR3 is TGTGCCAGCAGTTTCCCCCATAACCCGGGACACAGCACAGATACGCAGTATTTT. It codes for CASSFPHNPGHSTDTQYF.